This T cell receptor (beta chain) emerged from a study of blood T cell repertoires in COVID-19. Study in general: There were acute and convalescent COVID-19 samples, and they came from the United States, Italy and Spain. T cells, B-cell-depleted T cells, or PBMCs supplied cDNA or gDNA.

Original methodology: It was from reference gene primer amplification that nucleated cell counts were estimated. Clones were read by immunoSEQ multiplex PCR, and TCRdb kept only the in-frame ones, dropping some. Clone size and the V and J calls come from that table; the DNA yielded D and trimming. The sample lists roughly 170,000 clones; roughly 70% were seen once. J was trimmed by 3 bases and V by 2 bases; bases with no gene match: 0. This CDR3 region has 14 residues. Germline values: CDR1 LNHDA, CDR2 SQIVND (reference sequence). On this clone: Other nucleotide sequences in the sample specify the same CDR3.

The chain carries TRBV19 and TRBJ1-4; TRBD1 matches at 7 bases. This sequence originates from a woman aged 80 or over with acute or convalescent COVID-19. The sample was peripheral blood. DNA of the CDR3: TGTGCCAGTAGTATACAGGGGGCTAATGAAAAACTGTTTTTT. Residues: CASSIQGANEKLFF.